The entry that follows covers one TCR beta chain sequence. The sample is drawn from a study of identical twins. TCRdb called the 5' RACE reads again in MiXCR, with one record for every CDR3 protein. The sample has more than 650,000 distinct CDR3 sequences; 5.5% to 6.5% are singletons. The CDR3 sequence is 13 residues long. Between the trimmed V and J ends, which lost 2 bases and 2 bases, there was a span of 7 bases. The receptor was derived from a man between 18 and 29 years old in good health. Sequencing input: naive T cells sorted from blood. The chain combines TRBV12-3 or TRBV12-4 with TRBJ2-7, with no clear D. The CDR3 DNA reads TGTGCCAGCAGTTTAAAGAATACCTACGAGCAGTACTTC. Translation: CASSLKNTYEQYF.